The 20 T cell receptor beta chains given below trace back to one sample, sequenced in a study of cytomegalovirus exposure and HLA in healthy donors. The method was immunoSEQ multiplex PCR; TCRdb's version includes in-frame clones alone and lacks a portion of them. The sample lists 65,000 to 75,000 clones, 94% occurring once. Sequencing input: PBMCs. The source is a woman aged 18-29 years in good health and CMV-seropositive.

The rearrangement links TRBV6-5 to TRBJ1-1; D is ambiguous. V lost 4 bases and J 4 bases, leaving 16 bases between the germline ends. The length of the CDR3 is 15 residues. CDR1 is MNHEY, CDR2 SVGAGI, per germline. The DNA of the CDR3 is TGTGCCAGCAGTTCGGCTCAGCGGAGGACCACTGAAGCTTTCTTT. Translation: CASSSAQRRTTEAFF.

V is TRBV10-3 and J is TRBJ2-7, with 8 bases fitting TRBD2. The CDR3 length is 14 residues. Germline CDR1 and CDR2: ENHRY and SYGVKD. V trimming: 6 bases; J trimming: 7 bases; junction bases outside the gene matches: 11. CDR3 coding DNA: TGTGCCATCAGCGACGGGAGGGTAGAGTCGGAGCAGTACTTC. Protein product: CAISDGRVESEQYF.

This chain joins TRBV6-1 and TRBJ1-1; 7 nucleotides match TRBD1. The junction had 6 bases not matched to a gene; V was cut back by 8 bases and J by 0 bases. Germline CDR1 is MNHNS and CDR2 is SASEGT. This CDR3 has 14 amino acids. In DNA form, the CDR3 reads TGTGCCAGCGTACTCACAGGGGTGAACACTGAAGCTTTCTTT. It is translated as CASVLTGVNTEAFF.

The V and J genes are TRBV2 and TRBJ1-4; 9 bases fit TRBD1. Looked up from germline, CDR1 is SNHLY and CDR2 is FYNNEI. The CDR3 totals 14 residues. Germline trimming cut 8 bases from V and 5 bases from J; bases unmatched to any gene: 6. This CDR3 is CASRNRGQNEKLFF. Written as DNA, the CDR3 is TGTGCCAGCCGCAACAGGGGGCAGAATGAAAAACTGTTTTTT. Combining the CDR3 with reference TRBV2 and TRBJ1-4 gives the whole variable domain EPEVTQTPSHQVTQMGQEVILRCVPISNHLYFYWYRQILGQKVEFLVSFYNNEISEKSEIFDDQFSVERPDGSNFTLKIRSTKLEDSAMYFCASRNRGQNEKLFFGSGTQLSVL.

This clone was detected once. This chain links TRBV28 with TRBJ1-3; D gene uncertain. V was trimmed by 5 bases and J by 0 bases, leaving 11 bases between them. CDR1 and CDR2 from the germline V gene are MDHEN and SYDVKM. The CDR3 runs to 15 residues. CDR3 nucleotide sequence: TGTGCCAGCAGTCCGCCGAGAGGCTCTGGAAACACCATATATTTT. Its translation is CASSPPRGSGNTIYF.

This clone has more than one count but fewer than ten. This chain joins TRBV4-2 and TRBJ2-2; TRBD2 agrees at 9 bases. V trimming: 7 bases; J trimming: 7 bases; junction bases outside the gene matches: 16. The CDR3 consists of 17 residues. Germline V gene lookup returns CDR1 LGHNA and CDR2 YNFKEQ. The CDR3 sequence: CASTNPSGGPQGGELFF. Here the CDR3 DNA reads TGTGCCAGCACCAACCCCAGCGGGGGGCCCCAAGGCGGGGAGCTGTTTTTT.

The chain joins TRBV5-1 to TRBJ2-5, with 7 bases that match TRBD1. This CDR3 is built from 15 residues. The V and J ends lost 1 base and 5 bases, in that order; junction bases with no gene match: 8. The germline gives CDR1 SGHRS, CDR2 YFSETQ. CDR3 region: CASSLKDRWGETQYF. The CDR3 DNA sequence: TGCGCCAGCAGCTTGAAGGACAGGTGGGGGGAGACCCAGTACTTC.

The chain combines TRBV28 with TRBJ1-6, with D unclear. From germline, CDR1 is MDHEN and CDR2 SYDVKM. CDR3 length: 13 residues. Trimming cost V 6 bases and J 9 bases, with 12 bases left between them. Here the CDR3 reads CASSPLIGSPLHF. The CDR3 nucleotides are TGTGCCAGCAGCCCACTGATCGGTTCACCCCTCCACTTT. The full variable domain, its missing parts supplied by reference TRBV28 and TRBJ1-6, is DVKVTQSSRYLVKRTGEKVFLECVQDMDHENMFWYRQDPGLGLRLIYFSYDVKMKEKGDIPEGYSVSREKKERFSLILESASTNQTSMYLCASSPLIGSPLHFGNGTRLTVT.

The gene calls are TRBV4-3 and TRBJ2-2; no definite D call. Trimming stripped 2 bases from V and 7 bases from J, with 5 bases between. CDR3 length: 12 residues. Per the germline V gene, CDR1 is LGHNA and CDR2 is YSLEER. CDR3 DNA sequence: TGCGCCAGCAGCCAAACAGACGGGGAGCTGTTTTTT. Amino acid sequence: CASSQTDGELFF.

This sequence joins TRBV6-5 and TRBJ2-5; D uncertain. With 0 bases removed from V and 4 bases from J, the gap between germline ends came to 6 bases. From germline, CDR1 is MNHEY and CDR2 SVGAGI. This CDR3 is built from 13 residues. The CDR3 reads CASSYSGRETQYF. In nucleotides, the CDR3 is TGTGCCAGCAGTTACTCTGGTAGAGAGACCCAGTACTTC.

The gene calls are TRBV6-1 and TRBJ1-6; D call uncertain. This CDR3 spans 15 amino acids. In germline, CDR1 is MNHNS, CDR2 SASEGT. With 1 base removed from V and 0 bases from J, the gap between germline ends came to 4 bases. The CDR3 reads CASSEGSSYNSPLHF. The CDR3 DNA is TGTGCCAGCAGTGAAGGGAGCTCCTATAATTCACCCCTCCACTTT.

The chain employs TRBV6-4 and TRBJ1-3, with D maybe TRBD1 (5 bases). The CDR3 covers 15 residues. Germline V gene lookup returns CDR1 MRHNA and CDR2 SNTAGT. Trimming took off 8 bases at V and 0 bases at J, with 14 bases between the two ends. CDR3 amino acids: CASRRGPYSGNTIYF. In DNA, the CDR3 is TGTGCCAGCCGGAGGGGACCGTACTCTGGAAACACCATATATTTT.

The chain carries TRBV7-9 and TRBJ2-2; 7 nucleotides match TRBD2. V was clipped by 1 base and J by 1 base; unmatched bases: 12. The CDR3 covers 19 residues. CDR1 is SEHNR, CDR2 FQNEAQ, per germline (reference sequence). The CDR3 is CASSLGGEWKRENTGELFF. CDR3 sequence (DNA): TGTGCCAGCAGCTTAGGCGGAGAGTGGAAGCGGGAGAACACCGGGGAGCTGTTTTTT.

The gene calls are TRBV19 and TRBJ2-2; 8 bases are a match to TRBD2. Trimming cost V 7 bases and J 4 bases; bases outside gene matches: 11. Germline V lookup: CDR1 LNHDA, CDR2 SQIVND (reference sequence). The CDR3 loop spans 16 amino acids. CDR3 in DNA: TGTGCCAGTACCGATGCGTCGGGAGGGATCACCGGGGAGCTGTTTTTT. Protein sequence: CASTDASGGITGELFF.

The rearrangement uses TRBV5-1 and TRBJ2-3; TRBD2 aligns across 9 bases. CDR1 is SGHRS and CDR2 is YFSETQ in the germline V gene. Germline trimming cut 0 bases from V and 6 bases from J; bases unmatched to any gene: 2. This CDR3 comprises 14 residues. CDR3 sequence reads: CASSLASGADTQYF. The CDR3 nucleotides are TGCGCCAGCAGCTTGGCTAGCGGGGCCGATACGCAGTATTTT.

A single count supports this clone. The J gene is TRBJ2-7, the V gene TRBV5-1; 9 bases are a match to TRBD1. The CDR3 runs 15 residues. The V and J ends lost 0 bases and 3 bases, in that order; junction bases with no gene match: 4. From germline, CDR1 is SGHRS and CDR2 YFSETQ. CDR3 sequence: CASSLAAGQGYEQYF. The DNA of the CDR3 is TGCGCCAGCAGCTTGGCCGCGGGACAGGGCTACGAGCAGTACTTC.

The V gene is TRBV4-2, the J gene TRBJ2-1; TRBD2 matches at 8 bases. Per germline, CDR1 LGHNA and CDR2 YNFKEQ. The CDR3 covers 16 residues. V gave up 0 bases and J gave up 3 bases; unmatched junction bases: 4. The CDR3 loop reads CASSQDWLAGYNEQFF. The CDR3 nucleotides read TGTGCCAGCAGCCAAGATTGGCTAGCGGGCTACAATGAGCAGTTCTTC.

The CDR3 sequence is CASSSSGNEQFF. The CDR3 DNA follows: TGTGCCAGCAGTTCTAGCGGGAACGAGCAGTTCTTC. The chain carries TRBV7-9 and TRBJ2-1; 9 nucleotides align to TRBD2. The V gene's germline CDR1 is SEHNR and CDR2 FQNEAQ (reference sequence). This CDR3 has 12 amino acids. With V trimmed by 6 bases and J by 10 bases, 4 bases remained unmatched. The variable domain in full, completed from reference TRBV7-9 and TRBJ2-1, reads DTGVSQNPRHKITKRGQNVTFRCDPISEHNRLYWYRQTLGQGPEFLTYFQNEAQLEKSRLLSDRFSAERPKGSFSTLEIQRTEQGDSAMYLCASSSSGNEQFFGPGTRLTVL.

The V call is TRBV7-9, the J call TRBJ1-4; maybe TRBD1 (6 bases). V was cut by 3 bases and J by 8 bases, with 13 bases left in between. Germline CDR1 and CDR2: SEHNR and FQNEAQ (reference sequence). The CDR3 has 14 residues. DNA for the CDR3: TGTGCCAGCAGCTTGCAGGGGATGTCGGAAAAACTGTTTTTT. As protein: CASSLQGMSEKLFF.

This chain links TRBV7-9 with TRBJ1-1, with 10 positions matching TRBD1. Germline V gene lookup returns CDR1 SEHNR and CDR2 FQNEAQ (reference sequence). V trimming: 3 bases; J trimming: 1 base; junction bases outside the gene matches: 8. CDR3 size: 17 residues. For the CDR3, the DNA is TGTGCCAGCAGCTTCACCGGGACAGGGGAAAAGAACACTGAAGCTTTCTTT. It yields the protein CASSFTGTGEKNTEAFF.